Listed here are 8 T cell receptor beta chains from one sample, sequenced in a study of identical twins. TCRdb used MiXCR to reprocess the 5' RACE reads, holding one entry per CDR3 protein. The top ten clones hold around 1.6% of a sample with hundreds of thousands of distinct CDR3 sequences, roughly an eighth of them seen once. These data are also associated with another study on yellow fever vaccine responses in identical twins.

Sequenced: PBMCs. The receptors shown here come from a woman younger than 30 in good health.

This clonotype was observed a handful of times. The chain is built from TRBV27 and TRBJ2-5; no definite D call. The CDR3 loop spans 15 amino acids. V was clipped by 0 bases and J by 1 base, with 9 bases between them. Germline V gives CDR1 MNHEY, CDR2 SMNVEV (reference sequence). The CDR3 DNA follows: TGTGCCAGCAGTTTATCGAAGAGGCTCCAAGAGACCCAGTACTTC. Its protein is CASSLSKRLQETQYF.

V usage is TRBV5-5 and J usage is TRBJ1-4; tentative D call: TRBD1 (5 bases). V was trimmed by 0 bases and J by 7 bases, leaving 13 bases between them. This CDR3 has 15 amino acids. Germline V gives CDR1 SGHKS, CDR2 YYEKEE (reference sequence). Here the CDR3 reads CASSLGLQGSEKLFF. The CDR3 nucleotides read TGTGCCAGCAGCTTGGGATTGCAGGGAAGTGAAAAACTGTTTTTT.

This clonotype was seen more than once but under ten times. The chain employs TRBV5-5 and TRBJ1-1; D gene unclear. CDR1 is SGHKS, CDR2 YYEKEE, per germline (reference sequence). V was shortened by 2 bases and J by 7 bases, with 12 bases between the two germline ends. There are 13 residues in the CDR3. CDR3 loop: CASSLTHRREAFF. Written as DNA, the CDR3 is TGTGCCAGCAGCTTAACCCATAGGCGTGAAGCTTTCTTT.

This clonotype was observed a handful of times. The chain couples TRBV7-3 to TRBJ2-1; no clear D. The CDR3 covers 17 residues. Deletions cut 4 bases from V and 2 bases from J, with 18 bases between. In germline, CDR1 is SGHTA, CDR2 FQGTGA. Written as DNA, the CDR3 is TGTGCCAGCAGCTCCCCCGAGGATCTCCGAACCTACAATGAGCAGTTCTTC. This encodes CASSSPEDLRTYNEQFF.

This clonotype was counted a few times. The chain combines TRBV4-1 with TRBJ1-4, with 9 positions matching TRBD1. The germline gives CDR1 MGHRA, CDR2 YSYEKL. CDR3 length: 14 amino acids. V was pared by 4 bases and J by 7 bases, with 4 bases of the junction left unmatched. The CDR3 sequence: CASSLGTGREKLFF. In DNA form, the CDR3 reads TGCGCCAGCAGCCTCGGGACAGGGCGTGAAAAACTGTTTTTT.

The genes are TRBV10-3 and TRBJ2-2; D is undetermined. Germline CDR1 is ENHRY and CDR2 is SYGVKD. The CDR3 sequence is 13 residues long. The V and J ends lost 4 bases and 7 bases respectively, with 10 bases between them. CDR3 loop: CAISGGEIGELFF. The CDR3 bases are TGTGCCATCAGTGGAGGAGAGATCGGGGAGCTGTTTTTT.

The genes are TRBV5-1 and TRBJ2-7, with D uncertain. The CDR3 sequence is 12 residues long. Trimming left V 2 bases short and J 3 bases short, with 6 bases between. The germline CDR1 and CDR2 sequences are SGHRS and YFSETQ. CDR3 sequence (DNA): TGCGCCAGCAGCTTACGGAACTACGAGCAGTACGTC. It encodes CASSLRNYEQYV.

This clonotype has a handful of counts. The J gene is TRBJ2-5, the V gene TRBV27, with TRBD2 matching 7 bases. Germline values: CDR1 MNHEY, CDR2 SMNVEV (reference sequence). Germline trimming cut 7 bases from V and 6 bases from J; bases unmatched to any gene: 14. The CDR3 consists of 15 residues. The CDR3 DNA sequence: TGTGCCAGCATGGGTGGGGGAGGGCCGAAAAAGACCCAGTACTTC. It encodes CASMGGGGPKKTQYF.